The sequence of this T cell receptor beta chain was determined in a study of OX40 agonist ivuxolimab in advanced cancers. Individuals having autoimmune disease history or systemic immunosuppression were not enrolled. The assay was immunoSEQ multiplex PCR, and TCRdb's table has in-frame clones only and misses some. The sample has roughly 36,000 clones; 70% to 85% are singletons. V lost 1 base, J lost 0 bases, and 6 bases lay in between. The CDR3 extends over 15 amino acids. Germline CDR1 SEHNR, CDR2 FQNEAQ (reference sequence). The V and J genes are TRBV7-9 and TRBJ2-2; D is perhaps TRBD1 (6 bases). Here the sequenced sample was CD4+ or CD8+ T cells sorted from blood, taken in a trial of the OX40 agonist ivuxolimab. This clonotype was sampled from an adult with an advanced solid tumor such as melanoma, head and neck, liver or kidney cancer. This chain's CDR3 is CASSLDRANTGELFF. CDR3 sequence (DNA): TGTGCCAGCAGCTTAGACAGGGCGAACACCGGGGAGCTGTTTTTT.